This TCR beta chain was identified during a study of cytomegalovirus exposure and HLA in healthy donors. CDR3 size: 15 residues. CDR1 is SGHNT, CDR2 YENEEA, per germline. Trimming cost V 4 bases and J 5 bases; bases outside gene matches: 4. The PCR contained 60 Vbeta and 13 Jbeta primers. The table came from immunoSEQ multiplex PCR; TCRdb's copy has only in-frame clones and leaves some out. Here the sample spans over 150,000 clones, around 75% being singletons. Material for sequencing was PBMCs. The TCR sequence derives from a male donor in good health and CMV-seronegative. The rearrangement uses TRBV11-3 and TRBJ2-1; 11 positions agree with TRBD2. DNA for the CDR3: TGTGCCAGCAGCTCCCCGGGACTAGCGGACAATGAGCAGTTCTTC. Its translation is CASSSPGLADNEQFF. The complete variable domain, with remaining parts taken from reference TRBV11-3 and TRBJ2-1, reads EAGVVQSPRYKIIEKKQPVAFWCNPISGHNTLYWYLQNLGQGPELLIRYENEEAVDDSQLPKDRFSAERLKGVDSTLKIQPAELGDSAVYLCASSSPGLADNEQFFGPGTRLTVL.